This T cell receptor (beta chain) was identified during a study of T-cell memory formation after mild COVID-19. CDR3 length equals 15 residues. V trimming: 5 bases; J trimming: 2 bases; junction bases outside the gene matches: 6. MiXCR, applied by TCRdb to the 5' RACE reads, yields one record per CDR3 protein. The data show 120,000 to 150,000 distinct CDR3 sequences, roughly 6.3% seen once. Study results and caveats: CD4+ bias marked clones expanding day 15 to 37, unlike balanced contracting clones.

A note on this clonotype: Its antigen is not known.

The receptor was derived from an adult woman who had mild COVID-19 (a few samples of this study predate the infection). Cell type and time point are not known. Sequencing used PBMCs or a T cell subset sorted from them (not recorded which). The chain joins TRBV12-3 or TRBV12-4 to TRBJ2-7; TRBD1 matches at 10 bases. The CDR3 DNA sequence: TGTGCCAGCAGTCCCGGGACAGGGGTGGCCTACGAGCAGTACTTC. It translates to CASSPGTGVAYEQYF.